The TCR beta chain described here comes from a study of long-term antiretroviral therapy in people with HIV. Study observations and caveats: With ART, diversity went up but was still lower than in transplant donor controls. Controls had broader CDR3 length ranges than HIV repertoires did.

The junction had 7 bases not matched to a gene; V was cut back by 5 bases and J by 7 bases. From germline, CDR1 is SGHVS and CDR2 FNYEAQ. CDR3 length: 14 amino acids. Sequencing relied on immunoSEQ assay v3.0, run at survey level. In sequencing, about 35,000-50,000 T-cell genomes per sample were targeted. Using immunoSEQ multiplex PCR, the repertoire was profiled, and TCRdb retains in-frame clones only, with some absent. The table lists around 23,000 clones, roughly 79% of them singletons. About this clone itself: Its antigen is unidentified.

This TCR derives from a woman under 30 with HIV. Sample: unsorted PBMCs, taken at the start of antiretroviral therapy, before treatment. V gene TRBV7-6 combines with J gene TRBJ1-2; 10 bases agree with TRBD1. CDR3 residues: CASSQTTGGSGYTF. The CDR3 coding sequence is TGTGCCAGCAGCCAGACGACAGGGGGCTCTGGCTACACCTTC.